The 29 T cell receptor beta chains below were found in one sample sequenced in a study of molecular identifiers for immune sequencing clone quantification. TCRdb re-called the PCR reads through MiXCR, storing one row per CDR3 protein. The data show fewer than 350,000 distinct CDR3 sequences, about a fifth seen once. Sequenced material: naive CD8+ T cells from blood, with Jurkat cell RNA spiked in. The subset here: FACS-sorted CD8+CD4-CCR7+CD45RA+ naive T cells. These TCRs come from a human donor in good health. Some libraries in this study had Jurkat cell RNA spiked in.

V is TRBV27 and J is TRBJ2-5, with TRBD1 identical over 11 bases. The CDR3 loop spans 17 amino acids. Germline V gene lookup returns CDR1 MNHEY and CDR2 SMNVEV (reference sequence). The V gene end was trimmed by 5 bases and the J gene end by 4 bases; junction bases not matched to a gene: 12. CDR3 region: CASSMRTGGFLGETQYF. The CDR3 coding sequence is TGTGCCAGCAGTATGAGGACAGGGGGCTTTTTGGGAGAGACCCAGTACTTC.

The sample holds a few counts of this clonotype. The V call is TRBV7-9, the J call TRBJ2-7; 7 positions agree with TRBD1. The V gene's germline CDR1 is SEHNR and CDR2 FQNEAQ (reference sequence). Trimming took 5 bases from V and 0 from J; bases not matched to a gene: 7. The CDR3 runs 15 residues. CDR3 region: CASSPTGLYSYEQYF. The CDR3 bases are TGTGCCAGCAGCCCGACAGGGCTTTACTCCTACGAGCAGTACTTC.

This clonotype was detected many times. The rearrangement uses TRBV29-1 and TRBJ2-3; possibly TRBD2 for D (7 bases). The CDR3 runs to 15 residues. Germline-derived CDR1 and CDR2 are SQVTM and ANQGSEA. Deletions cut 4 bases from V and 2 bases from J, with 16 bases between. This chain's CDR3 is CSVVGWGGYTDTQYF. The CDR3 region has the DNA TGCAGCGTTGTTGGTTGGGGGGGCTACACAGATACGCAGTATTTT.

This clonotype was seen only a few times. In nucleotides, the CDR3 is TGCAGTGCTTGGCCCCCAGGGGGCGTACAAAGGGTTTACGAGCAGTACTTC. Amino acid sequence: CSAWPPGGVQRVYEQYF. V gene TRBV20-1 combines with J gene TRBJ2-7; 8 nucleotides match TRBD1. Looked up from germline, CDR1 is DFQATT and CDR2 is SNEGSKA (reference sequence). The CDR3 covers 17 residues. The V gene end was trimmed by 5 bases and the J gene end by 4 bases; junction bases not matched to a gene: 19.

This clonotype occurred once. With a much larger clone just one base away, this may be a read error. The genes are TRBV4-3 and TRBJ1-1; TRBD1 is a possible D gene (6 bases). Looked up from germline, CDR1 is LGHNA and CDR2 is YSLEER. The CDR3 spans 16 residues. For the CDR3, the DNA is TGCGCCAGCAGCCAAGGCCCACTACAGGGAAACACTGAAACTTTCTTT. Translation: CASSQGPLQGNTETFF.

This clonotype was seen repeatedly, ten times or more. J is TRBJ1-1 and V is TRBV12-3 or TRBV12-4; D remains unclear. Trimming shortened V by 5 bases and J by 1 base, and 11 bases separated the two germline ends. The CDR3 is 14 residues long. The CDR3 region has the DNA TGTGCCAGCAGTGCGAACTACCAGAACACTGAAGCTTTCTTT. Amino acids: CASSANYQNTEAFF.

This clonotype was found many times. This chain links TRBV7-2 with TRBJ2-7; D assignment may be TRBD1 or TRBD2 (6 bases each). Germline V gene lookup returns CDR1 SGHTA and CDR2 FQGNSA. The CDR3 contains 15 residues. V gave up 3 bases and J gave up 4 bases, with 16 bases separating them. CDR3 DNA sequence: TGTGCCAGCAGCTTTGATAGGGGGGCCGGGTACGAGCAGTACTTC. Translated, it gives CASSFDRGAGYEQYF.

This clonotype has a count of ten or more. The V call is TRBV7-6, the J call TRBJ1-2; tentative D call: TRBD1 (5 bases). The CDR3 extends over 12 amino acids. Trimming shortened V by 6 bases and J by 4 bases, and 9 bases separated the two germline ends. CDR1 is SGHVS, CDR2 FNYEAQ, per germline. CDR3: CASSDSLYGYTF. Written as DNA, the CDR3 is TGTGCCAGCAGTGACAGCCTCTATGGCTACACCTTC.

This clonotype was found a few times. The V gene is TRBV4-3, the J gene TRBJ2-1; D might be TRBD2 (7 bases). Trimming removed 2 bases from V and 6 bases from J, with 26 bases in between. In germline, CDR1 is LGHNA, CDR2 YSLEER. The CDR3 runs to 19 residues. The DNA for the CDR3 is TGCGCCAGCAGCCAAAAAAGGGGGGGGCGCCGACTCTTAGCCAATGAGCAGTTCTTC. Its protein product is CASSQKRGGRRLLANEQFF.

Ten or more counts support this clonotype. The rearrangement uses TRBV6-6 and TRBJ1-5; maybe TRBD1 (6 bases). Trimming removed 2 bases from V and 1 base from J, with 15 bases in between. The germline V gene encodes CDR1 MNHNY and CDR2 SVGAGI (reference sequence). CDR3 size: 17 residues. The CDR3, as DNA: TGTGCCAGCAGTTACCCTAGAGGGGGGAGCAGCAATCAGCCCCAGCATTTT. The encoded protein is CASSYPRGGSSNQPQHF.

A note on this clonotype: This could be a read error, since a much larger clone is one nucleotide away. The rearrangement links TRBV11-2 to TRBJ1-5, with a weak D call TRBD1 (5 bases). Germline assignment: CDR1 SGHAT and CDR2 FQNNGV. This CDR3 has 16 residues. CDR3 nucleotides: TGTGCCATCAGCCCTGGCTTGGGGGATAGCAATCAGCCCCAGCATTTT. This codes for CAISPGLGDSNQPQHF.

CDR3 amino acids: CSAVPYSNQPQHF. Written as DNA, the CDR3 is TGCAGTGCTGTACCCTATAGCAATCAGCCCCAGCATTTT. The chain recombines TRBV20-1 with TRBJ1-5; unclear D gene. The V end was cut by 5 bases, the J end by 0 bases, with 8 bases between. The germline CDR1 and CDR2 sequences are DFQATT and SNEGSKA (reference sequence). CDR3 length: 13 amino acids.

The CDR3 nucleotides read TGCAGCGTTGTCGTCTTAGTCTACAATGAGCAGTTCTTC. Encoded protein: CSVVVLVYNEQFF. The gene calls are TRBV29-1 and TRBJ2-1; D ambiguous. From germline, CDR1 is SQVTM and CDR2 ANQGSEA. Trimming took 4 bases from V and 3 from J, leaving 10 bases between them. The CDR3 loop spans 13 amino acids.

This clonotype was recorded many times. The chain is built from TRBV2 and TRBJ2-7; 7 bases are a match to TRBD1. The CDR3 runs 13 residues. Trimming took 7 bases from V and 5 from J; bases not matched to a gene: 8. CDR1 is SNHLY and CDR2 is FYNNEI in the germline V gene. CDR3 sequence (DNA): TGTGCCAGCACTACCCGGGACAGCCACGAGCAGTACTTC. Translation: CASTTRDSHEQYF.

The table lists this clonotype with many counts. The V gene is TRBV6-5, the J gene TRBJ2-5; 12 bases align to TRBD2. After removal of 2 bases from V and 4 bases from J, the junction contained 5 bases not matched to a gene. In germline, CDR1 is MNHEY, CDR2 SVGAGI. The CDR3 spans 16 residues. The chain's CDR3 is CASSYGLAGGRETQYF. CDR3 coding DNA: TGTGCCAGCAGTTACGGCCTAGCGGGAGGGCGAGAGACCCAGTACTTC.

A remark on this clonotype: Given a much more abundant clone one base away, this may be a read error. J is TRBJ1-1 and V is TRBV6-1, with no clear D. Germline CDR1 reads MNHNS; CDR2 reads SASEGT. This CDR3 is built from 14 residues. V gave up 1 base and J gave up 4 bases, with 10 bases separating them. The CDR3 protein is CASSEEVYSTEAFF. For the CDR3, the DNA is TGTGCCAGCAGTGAAGAGGTCTACAGCACTGAAGCTTTCTTT.

A word on this clonotype: A clone one base away is much larger, so this may be a read error. V is TRBV28 and J is TRBJ2-4, with D possibly TRBD2 on 6 matching bases. Germline CDR1 is MDHEN and CDR2 is SYDVKM. This CDR3 has 16 amino acids. The CDR3 reads CASSLYRGSVKSIQYF. The CDR3 DNA follows: TGTGCCAGCAGTCTTTATCGGGGGTCTGTCAAAAGCATTCAGTACTTC.

This clonotype was counted at least ten times. This chain connects TRBV7-9 to TRBJ1-1; 7 nucleotides agree with TRBD1. Germline V gene lookup returns CDR1 SEHNR and CDR2 FQNEAQ (reference sequence). V lost 4 bases, J lost 0 bases, and 5 bases stayed unmatched. The CDR3 is 15 residues long. The CDR3 reads CASSSDGQVNTEAFF. CDR3 coding DNA: TGTGCCAGCAGCTCAGACGGACAGGTGAACACTGAAGCTTTCTTT.

In its sample, this clonotype was seen many times. The chain uses TRBV7-9 and TRBJ2-5; D may correspond to TRBD1 or TRBD2 (5 bases each). Trimming cost V 5 bases and J 3 bases, with 10 bases left between them. The CDR3 is made up of 13 amino acids. The germline gives CDR1 SEHNR, CDR2 FQNEAQ (reference sequence). CDR3 DNA: TGTGCCAGCAGCGGGGACCTCGAAGAGACCCAGTACTTC. Protein sequence: CASSGDLEETQYF.

This clonotype was found many times. The V gene is TRBV30, the J gene TRBJ2-7; the D is unclear. With 1 base removed from V and 1 base from J, the gap between germline ends came to 5 bases. CDR1 and CDR2 from the germline V gene are GTSNPN and SVGIG (reference sequence). There are 12 residues in the CDR3. CDR3 residues: CAWSEVSYEQYF. The CDR3 DNA reads as TGTGCCTGGAGTGAAGTATCCTACGAGCAGTACTTC.

A note on this clonotype: A much larger clone differs by one base, so this may be a read error. V and J are TRBV7-2 and TRBJ2-3, with 10 positions matching TRBD2. The junction had 25 bases not matched to a gene; V was cut back by 5 bases and J by 5 bases. This CDR3 comprises 21 residues. Germline CDR1 reads SGHTA; CDR2 reads FQGNSA. The CDR3 DNA reads TGTGCCAGCAGCCAATATACTCGCCGAGCGGGAGGGCTAGAATGGAGAGATACGCAGTATTTT. The encoded protein is CASSQYTRRAGGLEWRDTQYF.

This clonotype occurred many times. The chain joins TRBV6-5 to TRBJ1-6; D not resolved. The CDR3 runs to 13 residues. V dropped 2 bases and J dropped 14 bases, with 13 bases sitting between them. Germline V gene lookup returns CDR1 MNHEY and CDR2 SVGAGI. CDR3 residues: CASSYLNPRTLHF. The DNA for the CDR3 is TGTGCCAGCAGTTACCTGAACCCACGGACCCTCCACTTT.

CDR3 coding DNA: TGCGCCAGGGGACCCGACAGCTCCTACGAGCAGTACTTC. As protein: CARGPDSSYEQYF. This rearrangement joins TRBV5-1 to TRBJ2-7; the D gene could be TRBD1 or TRBD2 (5 bases each). V lost 8 bases and J lost 0, with 12 bases in between. Looked up from germline, CDR1 is SGHRS and CDR2 is YFSETQ. This CDR3 region has 13 residues.

In this sample, this clonotype turned up a few times. The chain couples TRBV12-3 or TRBV12-4 to TRBJ2-7; D is unclear. V shed 6 bases and J shed 1 base, with 7 bases lying between them. There are 12 residues in the CDR3. This CDR3 is CASSHRSYEQYF. DNA for the CDR3: TGTGCCAGCAGCCACCGATCCTACGAGCAGTACTTC.

This clonotype was observed many times. At one end the junction does not follow the germline gene, possibly because of a read error. The V gene is TRBV11-2, the J gene TRBJ1-2; possible D gene TRBD1, 5 bases. Germline V gene data show CDR1 as SGHAT and CDR2 as FQNNGV. The CDR3 spans 14 residues. The CDR3, as DNA: TGTGCCAGCAGCCTAGACAGTACTAACTATGGCTACACCTTC. This encodes CASSLDSTNYGYTF. Full variable domain (rest looked up from reference TRBV11-2 and TRBJ1-2): EAGVAQSPRYKIIEKRQSVAFWCNPISGHATLYWYQQILGQGPKLLIQFQNNGVVDDSQLPKDRFSAERLKGVDSTLKIQPAKLEDSAVYLCASSLDSTNYGYTFGSGTRLTVV.

This clonotype was counted at least ten times. The CDR3 loop reads CATSEPGWYNEQFF. The DNA for the CDR3 is TGTGCCACCAGTGAGCCAGGGTGGTATAATGAGCAGTTCTTC. This chain links TRBV24-1 with TRBJ2-1, with TRBD1 as a possible D gene (5 bases). V lost 4 bases and J lost 7, with 13 bases in between. Germline lookup yields CDR1 KGHDR and CDR2 SFDVKD. This CDR3 region has 14 residues.

V gene TRBV11-2 combines with J gene TRBJ1-5; TRBD1 agrees at 8 bases. This CDR3 contains 15 residues. V gave up 4 bases and J gave up 4 bases; unmatched junction bases: 6. The germline gives CDR1 SGHAT, CDR2 FQNNGV. CDR3 amino acids: CASSYGTGLNQPQHF. As DNA, the CDR3 is TGTGCCAGCAGCTACGGGACAGGACTTAATCAGCCCCAGCATTTT.

A note on this clonotype: A much larger clone is a single base away; this may be a read error. The missing conserved phenylalanine or tryptophan at the end of this CDR3 makes a read error likely. This rearrangement joins TRBV5-6 to TRBJ1-1, with TRBD1 identical over 7 bases. The CDR3 totals 16 residues. The V and J ends lost 0 bases and 3 bases, in that order; junction bases with no gene match: 8. Per the germline V gene, CDR1 is SGHDT and CDR2 is YYEEEE. The CDR3 sequence: CASSLANRGWHTEAFL. For the CDR3, the DNA is TGTGCCAGCAGCTTGGCTAACAGGGGTTGGCACACTGAAGCTTTCCTT.

This clonotype was recorded many times. The rearrangement joins TRBV28 to TRBJ2-5; 7 bases match TRBD2. In germline, CDR1 is MDHEN, CDR2 SYDVKM. This CDR3 is built from 14 residues. V gave up 2 bases and J gave up 2 bases; unmatched junction bases: 2. The CDR3 DNA reads as TGTGCCAGCAGTTTACGGGAGGCACAAGAGACCCAGTACTTC. Encoded protein: CASSLREAQETQYF. The whole variable domain, remainder taken from reference TRBV28 and TRBJ2-5, is DVKVTQSSRYLVKRTGEKVFLECVQDMDHENMFWYRQDPGLGLRLIYFSYDVKMKEKGDIPEGYSVSREKKERFSLILESASTNQTSMYLCASSLREAQETQYFGPGTRLLVL.